This is a list of T cell receptor beta chains from one sample in a study of vaccination and CD4 T cells after COVID-19. In TCRdb, the PCR reads were re-called with MiXCR into one record per CDR3 protein. Of some 10,000 distinct CDR3 sequences in the sample, about 28% were seen once. The antigens of these receptors remain unknown. Source: CD4+ T cells from blood, cultured in vitro, taken after SARS-CoV-2 vaccination. Receptor source: a human donor who had recovered from COVID-19. CDR3s include the opening cysteine and the closing phenylalanine or tryptophan. The order of the fields is CDR3 length, V gene, J gene, clone size, D gene, CDR3 protein, CDR3 DNA. D genes are given only for firm matches. Clone size is shown for a subset of rows, as once, few, many or a class of expanded clone.

>12|TRBV5-4|TRBJ2-3|.|.
CASSLVADTQYF
TGTGCCAGCAGCTTGGTAGCAGATACGCAGTATTTT
>16|TRBV7-3|TRBJ1-1|.|.
CASSPGPGRMNTEAFF
TGTGCCAGCAGCCCGGGGCCCGGACGGATGAACACTGAAGCTTTCTTT
>14|TRBV4-3|TRBJ1-6|.|.
CASSQEKALSPLHF
TGCGCCAGCAGCCAAGAGAAGGCCCTCTCACCCCTCCACTTT
>24|TRBV19|TRBJ2-3|.|TRBD2
CASSYLPGLAGLWIRGAPTDTQYF
TGTGCCAGTAGTTATCTACCGGGACTAGCGGGATTGTGGATAAGGGGGGCCCCCACAGATACGCAGTATTTT
>16|TRBV27|TRBJ2-3|.|.
CASSSRDPRHTDTQYF
TGTGCCAGCAGCAGCCGGGACCCTAGACACACAGATACGCAGTATTTT
>15|TRBV4-3|TRBJ2-2|once|.
CASSLGVGFTGELFF
TGCGCCAGCTCTCTAGGGGTGGGATTCACCGGGGAGCTGTTTTTT
>15|TRBV6-2/TRBV6-3|TRBJ2-6|few|.
CASSYGGSGANVLTF
TGTGCCAGCAGTTACGGCGGGTCTGGGGCCAACGTCCTGACTTTC
>15|TRBV28|TRBJ1-2|.|TRBD1
CASSGRQGKTWGYTF
TGTGCCAGCAGTGGTCGACAGGGAAAGACTTGGGGCTACACCTTC
>14|TRBV30|TRBJ1-2|.|.
CAWSVSGPNYGYTF
TGTGCCTGGAGTGTATCGGGTCCTAACTATGGCTACACCTTC
>13|TRBV20-1|TRBJ1-4|.|.
CSVEGSGIEKLFF
TGCAGTGTGGAGGGGTCGGGGATTGAAAAACTGTTTTTT
>14|TRBV12-3/TRBV12-4|TRBJ1-2|.|TRBD1
CASSPDRASYGYTF
TGTGCCAGCAGCCCGGACAGGGCGAGCTATGGCTACACCTTC
>16|TRBV5-5|TRBJ1-3|once|.
CASSSVGPHSGNTIYF
TGTGCCAGCAGCTCGGTCGGGCCGCACTCTGGAAACACCATATATTTT
>16|TRBV28|TRBJ1-2|few|TRBD1
CASRETGTVSNYGYTF
TGTGCCAGCAGGGAGACTGGGACAGTTAGTAACTATGGCTACACCTTC
>14|TRBV6-1|TRBJ1-2|few|.
CASEEGGVYYGYTF
TGTGCCAGCGAGGAGGGGGGAGTGTACTATGGCTACACCTTC
>16|TRBV7-9|TRBJ2-1|.|.
CASSLTRPAAYNEQFF
TGTGCCAGCAGCTTAACGAGACCGGCCGCTTACAATGAGCAGTTCTTC
>13|TRBV15|TRBJ2-7|.|.
CATSRGASYEQYF
TGTGCCACCAGCAGAGGGGCCTCCTACGAGCAGTACTTC
>13|TRBV30|TRBJ1-2|.|.
CAWSGSWTEGYTF
TGTGCCTGGAGTGGATCCTGGACAGAGGGCTACACCTTC
>17|TRBV5-1|TRBJ2-2|.|TRBD1
CASSLAGQGAVTGELFF
TGCGCCAGCAGCTTGGCCGGACAGGGGGCGGTCACCGGGGAGCTGTTTTTT
>16|TRBV7-9|TRBJ1-2|medium-sized|.
CASSSRGGGADYGYTF
TGTGCCAGCAGCTCGCGAGGGGGGGGCGCTGACTATGGCTACACCTTC
>14|TRBV20-1|TRBJ2-4|.|.
CSARVGGAKNIQYF
TGCAGTGCTAGAGTTGGGGGTGCCAAAAACATTCAGTACTTC
>14|TRBV19|TRBJ1-1|few|TRBD1
CASSVKVGQGETFF
TGTGCCAGTAGTGTTAAAGTGGGACAGGGGGAGACTTTCTTT
>12|TRBV7-2|TRBJ2-5|large|.
CASSDPQETQYF
TGTGCCAGCAGCGACCCCCAAGAGACCCAGTACTTC
>15|TRBV2|TRBJ2-2|.|.
CASSMAGSYTGELFF
TGTGCCAGCTCTATGGCGGGATCGTACACCGGGGAGCTGTTTTTT
>14|TRBV6-5|TRBJ2-3|.|.
CASSYSKGKDTQYF
TGTGCCAGCAGTTACTCGAAAGGGAAGGATACGCAGTATTTT
>18|TRBV19|TRBJ2-1|few|.
CASSIRALWESSYNEQFF
TGTGCCAGTAGTATTCGGGCCCTTTGGGAGTCGTCCTACAATGAGCAGTTCTTC
>17|TRBV18|TRBJ2-4|.|.
CASSPGMEILAKNIQYF
TGTGCCAGCTCACCGGGGATGGAGATCCTAGCCAAAAACATTCAGTACTTC
>17|TRBV28|TRBJ2-1|few|TRBD1
CASSLSGQGRYGGEQFF
TGTGCCAGCAGTTTAAGTGGACAGGGTCGATATGGGGGTGAGCAGTTCTTC
>18|TRBV5-1|TRBJ2-7|.|TRBD2
CASSFGVSGEIRAYEQYF
TGCGCCAGCAGCTTCGGAGTGAGCGGGGAGATCCGAGCCTACGAGCAGTACTTC
>14|TRBV6-1|TRBJ1-1|.|.
CASSPLGGATEAFF
TGTGCCAGCAGTCCCCTGGGGGGGGCAACTGAAGCTTTCTTT
>14|TRBV6-1|TRBJ1-5|few|.
CASTGGLVSQPQHF
TGTGCCAGCACCGGGGGGTTGGTGAGTCAGCCCCAGCATTTT
>16|TRBV19|TRBJ1-4|.|.
CASSNTTGTVNEKLFF
TGTGCCAGTAGTAACACCACCGGGACCGTCAATGAAAAACTGTTTTTT
>14|TRBV20-1|TRBJ2-1|.|.
CSASPGHSVDEQFF
TGCAGTGCTAGTCCGGGCCATAGCGTCGATGAGCAGTTCTTC
>14|TRBV5-4|TRBJ2-7|few|.
CASSLGQVGEEQYF
TGTGCCAGCAGCTTGGGACAGGTCGGGGAGGAGCAGTACTTC
>13|TRBV12-3/TRBV12-4|TRBJ2-3|.|.
CASSWGRTDTQYF
TGTGCCAGCAGCTGGGGGCGAACAGATACGCAGTATTTT
>16|TRBV6-1|TRBJ2-1|.|.
CASSEGQMVGGNEQFF
TGTGCCAGCAGTGAAGGGCAAATGGTAGGTGGGAATGAGCAGTTCTTC
>15|TRBV6-1|TRBJ2-1|.|TRBD2
CASSGSAGGPDEQFF
TGTGCCAGCAGTGGATCAGCGGGAGGGCCCGATGAGCAGTTCTTC
>13|TRBV20-1|TRBJ1-1|few|.
CSAREVGNTEAFF
TGCAGTGCTAGAGAAGTGGGGAACACTGAAGCTTTCTTT
>16|TRBV20-1|TRBJ2-5|few|TRBD2
CSAREGLAGGRETQYF
TGCAGTGCTAGAGAAGGACTAGCGGGAGGGAGAGAGACCCAGTACTTC
>14|TRBV11-2|TRBJ2-7|few|.
CASSTSLQGNEQYF
TGTGCCAGCAGCACCTCCCTACAGGGTAACGAGCAGTACTTC
>12|TRBV20-1|TRBJ1-1|few|.
CSAVPMNTEAFF
TGCAGTGCGGTCCCCATGAACACTGAAGCTTTCTTT
>14|TRBV10-1|TRBJ1-4|few|.
CATLGGTGRGKLFF
TGCGCCACCTTGGGCGGGACCGGGAGGGGAAAACTGTTTTTT
>12|TRBV6-2/TRBV6-3|TRBJ2-1|.|.
CASSYPQKVWHF
TGTGCCAGCAGTTACCCTCAAAAAGTCTGGCACTTC
>16|TRBV5-5|TRBJ2-3|few|TRBD2
CASSWGTSGTTDTQYF
TGTGCCAGCAGCTGGGGGACTAGCGGGACCACAGATACGCAGTATTTT
>16|TRBV7-2|TRBJ2-5|.|TRBD1
CASTQGAGGGIMSQYF
TGTGCCAGCACACAGGGGGCCGGGGGCGGGATTATGTCCCAGTACTTC
>15|TRBV4-1|TRBJ1-3|.|TRBD1
CASSQGQGAGNTIYF
TGCGCCAGCAGCCAAGGACAGGGGGCTGGAAACACCATATATTTT
>14|TRBV5-1|TRBJ2-5|few|TRBD2
CASSATSPPETQYF
TGCGCCAGCAGCGCGACTAGCCCCCCCGAGACCCAGTACTTC
>14|TRBV19|TRBJ2-3|.|.
CASSIRGPRDTQYF
TGTGCCAGTAGTATAAGGGGCCCCCGCGATACGCAGTATTTT
>24|TRBV28|TRBJ2-3|.|TRBD2
CASSLSGLSFNLRTSGFIADTQYF
TGTGCCAGCAGTTTAAGCGGCTTATCCTTCAACTTGAGGACTAGCGGGTTCATAGCAGATACGCAGTATTTT
>13|TRBV29-1|TRBJ2-7|medium-sized|.
CSAGWGTSYEQYF
TGCAGCGCTGGGTGGGGGACTTCCTACGAGCAGTACTTC
>13|TRBV29-1|TRBJ1-2|few|.
CSGTLQGLSDYTF
TGCAGCGGTACCTTACAGGGTCTGAGCGACTACACCTTC